The entry that follows covers one T cell receptor beta chain sequence. Its matching antigen is unknown. This record comes from a study of cytotoxic CD8 clonotypes in ibrutinib-treated CLL. Turning to the study itself: Enrolment comprised 10 to 11 relapsed/refractory and some 15 treatment-naive patients; 17 to 18 were IGHV unmutated. Investigators collected response samples after a median roughly 12 months of treatment, range 6 to 36. When averaged across all of the samples, the counts came to 200,000 to 300,000 productive templates and 94,082 productive rearrangements.

The assay was immunoSEQ multiplex PCR, and TCRdb's table has in-frame clones only and misses some. Among about 130,000 clones listed, approximately 80% were seen once. The study's findings and limits: Public clonotypes, rarely seen, contracted or held steady on treatment.

The CDR3 contains 13 residues. Trimming took 5 bases from V and 4 from J, leaving 11 bases between them. Germline lookup yields CDR1 KGHSH and CDR2 LQKENI. The chain recombines TRBV18 with TRBJ1-1; D not certain. This receptor was obtained from a human donor with chronic lymphocytic leukemia. Material: PBMCs, obtained after 24 months of ibrutinib treatment. CDR3 DNA: TGTGCCAGCTCAGCGAGACACTCCACTGAAGCTTTCTTT. It translates to CASSARHSTEAFF. Variable domain in full (rest from reference TRBV18 and TRBJ1-1): NAGVMQNPRHLVRRRGQEARLRCSPMKGHSHVYWYRQLPEEGLKFMVYLQKENIIDESGMPKERFSAEFPKEGPSILRIQQVVRGDSAAYFCASSARHSTEAFFGQGTRLTVV.